This TCR beta chain was profiled in a study of blood T cells in healthy people across ages. General study results and limits: Higher diversity and more naive CD4+ cells were features of long-lived donors, compared to aged donors. What prevented conclusive comparison of naive and antigen-experienced cells was that PBMCs were unsorted. Unknown donor CMV status possibly confounded expanded clonotype changes.

The V gene end was trimmed by 1 base and the J gene end by 5 bases; junction bases not matched to a gene: 7. CDR1 is MNHEY and CDR2 is SVGEGT in the germline V gene. This CDR3 spans 15 amino acids. Together with a sample-barcoded 5' primer, a J-beta primer mix was included in a second PCR lasting about 7 to 12 cycles. MiXCR was run by TCRdb on the 5' RACE reads, yielding one entry per CDR3 protein. This table has over 600,000 distinct CDR3 sequences, 20% to 25% appearing once. This clonotype turned up a few times. Its antigen remains unknown. The sample comprised blood. The chain links TRBV6-2 or TRBV6-3 to TRBJ2-7, with 8 bases lining up with TRBD1. The clonotype was recovered from a man in his sixties or seventies in good health. CDR3 protein: CASSYLDRAGDEQYF. For the CDR3, the DNA is TGTGCCAGCAGTTACTTGGACAGGGCCGGGGACGAGCAGTACTTC.